This is a list of T cell receptor beta chains from one sample in a study of HIV-infected patients and healthy controls. TCRdb ran MiXCR on the 5' RACE reads and lists one entry per CDR3 protein. Among approximately 16,000 distinct CDR3 sequences listed, 9.4% were seen once. Sequenced sample: blood. All receptors derive from an adult in good health. The CDR3 runs from the conserved cysteine through the conserved F or W. The order of the fields is clone size, V gene, J gene, D gene, CDR3 DNA, CDR3 protein. The D gene is left open where the match is weak. Only some rows state a clone size, as once, few, many or a class for expanded clones.

clone size: medium-sized
V gene: TRBV28
J gene: TRBJ2-3
D gene: TRBD1
CDR3 DNA: TGTGCCAGCAGTACACAGGGGGCGGGGATGCCAGATACGCAGTATTTT
CDR3 protein: CASSTQGAGMPDTQYF

clone size: many
V gene: TRBV6-6
J gene: TRBJ2-1
D gene: TRBD2
CDR3 DNA: TGTGCCAGCAGTTATGGGGTACGAGCGGGAGACAATGAGCAGTTCTTC
CDR3 protein: CASSYGVRAGDNEQFF

clone size: few
V gene: TRBV28
J gene: TRBJ2-7
D gene: TRBD2
CDR3 DNA: TGTGCCAGCAGTTTCCATCTAGCGGAGCTTACCTACGAGCAGTACTTC
CDR3 protein: CASSFHLAELTYEQYF

clone size: many
V gene: TRBV4-3
J gene: TRBJ2-1
D gene: TRBD2
CDR3 DNA: TGCGCCAGCAGCCAAGATCCCCTAGCGGGGTCCAATGAGCAGTTCTTC
CDR3 protein: CASSQDPLAGSNEQFF

clone size: many
V gene: TRBV7-2
J gene: TRBJ2-3
D gene: TRBD2
CDR3 DNA: TGTGCCAGCAGCTTAGGCTGGACTAGCGGCGATACGCAGTATTTT
CDR3 protein: CASSLGWTSGDTQYF

clone size: many
V gene: TRBV13
J gene: TRBJ2-5
D gene: TRBD2
CDR3 DNA: TGTGCCAGCAGCTTAACCCCCCTACTAGCGGGAGGGCCGGAGACCCAGTACTTC
CDR3 protein: CASSLTPLLAGGPETQYF

clone size: many
V gene: TRBV29-1
J gene: TRBJ2-5
D gene: TRBD2
CDR3 DNA: TGCAGCGTAGTCCCCGGGACTAGCGGGAGAGAGGAGACCCAGTACTTC
CDR3 protein: CSVVPGTSGREETQYF

clone size: medium-sized
V gene: TRBV24-1
J gene: TRBJ2-3
D gene: -
CDR3 DNA: TGTGCCACCGGACTCACAGATACGCAGTATTTT
CDR3 protein: CATGLTDTQYF

clone size: -
V gene: TRBV7-9
J gene: TRBJ1-1
D gene: -
CDR3 DNA: TGTGCCAGCAGCTTAATGATAGGACAAAGTCACACTGAAGCTTTCTTT
CDR3 protein: CASSLMIGQSHTEAFF

clone size: medium-sized
V gene: TRBV29-1
J gene: TRBJ2-3
D gene: TRBD1
CDR3 DNA: TGCAGCGCCAGGGACAGCAGCACAGATACGCAGTATTTT
CDR3 protein: CSARDSSTDTQYF

clone size: -
V gene: TRBV30
J gene: TRBJ2-2
D gene: TRBD2
CDR3 DNA: TGTGCCTGGAGTTGGACTAGCGGGAGTACCGGGGAGCTGTTTTTT
CDR3 protein: CAWSWTSGSTGELFF

clone size: many
V gene: TRBV28
J gene: TRBJ2-1
D gene: -
CDR3 DNA: TGTGCCAGCAGTCCACGGTCCCCTAAGCAGTTCTTC
CDR3 protein: CASSPRSPKQFF